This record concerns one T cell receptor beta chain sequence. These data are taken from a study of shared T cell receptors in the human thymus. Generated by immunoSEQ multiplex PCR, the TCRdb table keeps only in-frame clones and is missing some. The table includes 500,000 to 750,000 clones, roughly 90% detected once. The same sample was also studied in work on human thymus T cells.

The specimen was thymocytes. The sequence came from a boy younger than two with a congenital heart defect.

This chain's CDR3 is CSVVWGSSYEQYF. In DNA form, the CDR3 reads TGCAGCGTTGTTTGGGGCAGCTCCTACGAGCAGTACTTC. This rearrangement joins TRBV29-1 to TRBJ2-7; TRBD1 might be the D (5 bases). The germline gives CDR1 SQVTM, CDR2 ANQGSEA. The CDR3 sequence is 13 residues long. V lost 4 bases and J lost 0, with 10 bases in between.